This TCR beta chain was retrieved from a study of T cells in Graves' hyperthyroidism and ophthalmopathy. This clonotype was detected once. Researchers took RNA transcripts and amplified the TCR beta CDR3 regions from them. When the TCR CDR3 underwent first-round RT-PCR, the HTBI primer set was used. TCRdb reanalysed the multiplex PCR reads using MiXCR and keeps one entry per CDR3 protein. The sample has a few hundred thousand distinct CDR3 sequences; more than 45% are singletons. Uncontrolled infection, other autoimmune disease, pregnancy or lactation disqualified patients from enrolment. This receptor was taken from a woman aged 18-29 years with Graves' hyperthyroidism. The sequenced sample was peripheral blood or thyroid tissue (not recorded which).

The CDR3 region is CASSSETSAYEQYF. Here the CDR3 DNA reads TGTGCCAGCAGTTCCGAGACTAGCGCCTACGAGCAGTACTTC. The rearrangement links TRBV6-5 to TRBJ2-7, with 8 nucleotides matching TRBD2. Germline V CDR1 and CDR2: MNHEY, SVGAGI. With V trimmed by 4 bases and J by 2 bases, 4 bases remained unmatched. This CDR3 spans 14 amino acids.